These 29 T cell receptor beta chains originate from one sample sequenced in a study of blood T cell repertoires in COVID-19. Repertoires were generated with immunoSEQ multiplex PCR, while TCRdb's copy carries only in-frame clones and drops some. The sample records under 200,000 clones, under 85% being singletons. The specimen was peripheral blood. These receptors were taken from a woman of 80 years or more with acute or convalescent COVID-19.

The rearrangement joins TRBV5-1 to TRBJ1-1, with D unclear. This CDR3 region has 15 residues. The V end lost 1 base, the J end lost 8 bases, and 18 bases lay between the germline ends. Germline loops: CDR1 SGHRS, CDR2 YFSETQ. This chain's CDR3 is CASSLIPEINLEAFF. The CDR3 DNA reads as TGCGCCAGCAGCTTGATTCCTGAGATAAACCTAGAAGCTTTCTTT.

The chain carries TRBV5-1 and TRBJ1-1; 7 bases match TRBD1. Germline V gives CDR1 SGHRS, CDR2 YFSETQ. Unmatched junction bases numbered 4, after V lost 0 bases and J lost 2 bases. This CDR3 contains 15 residues. CDR3 nucleotides: TGCGCCAGCAGCTTGGGGGACAGCTATAACACTGAAGCTTTCTTT. The encoded protein is CASSLGDSYNTEAFF.

The chain's CDR3 is CASSLASYNEQFF. The CDR3 DNA reads as TGTGCCAGCAGCTTAGCTTCCTACAATGAGCAGTTCTTC. This chain connects TRBV11-3 to TRBJ2-1; D unresolved. This CDR3 has 13 residues. Trimming pared 1 base from V and 1 base from J, leaving 2 bases between. CDR1 is SGHNT, CDR2 YENEEA, per germline.

This sequence joins TRBV4-2 and TRBJ2-5; TRBD1 matches at 10 bases. CDR1 LGHNA and CDR2 YNFKEQ come from the germline V gene. J lost 7 bases, V lost 5 bases, and 1 base had no gene match. This CDR3 contains 12 residues. CDR3 loop: CASSGDRGTQYF. CDR3 sequence (DNA): TGTGCCAGCAGCGGGGACAGGGGGACCCAGTACTTC.

The chain recombines TRBV7-8 with TRBJ1-1; 8 bases match TRBD1. Germline-derived CDR1 and CDR2 are SGHVS and FQNEAQ. This CDR3 is built from 14 residues. The V gene end was trimmed by 5 bases and the J gene end by 2 bases; junction bases not matched to a gene: 4. The CDR3 protein is CASSLGQVNTEAFF. CDR3 bases: TGTGCCAGCAGCCTGGGACAGGTAAACACTGAAGCTTTCTTT.

The chain is built from TRBV7-2 and TRBJ1-6, with D uncertain. Germline CDR1 SGHTA, CDR2 FQGNSA. With 7 bases removed from V and 10 bases from J, the gap between germline ends came to 14 bases. This CDR3 is 13 amino acids long. In nucleotides, the CDR3 is TGTGCCAGCACCACCCTTACGGGATCACCCCTCCACTTT. This codes for CASTTLTGSPLHF. Variable domain in full (rest from reference TRBV7-2 and TRBJ1-6): GAGVSQSPSNKVTEKGKDVELRCDPISGHTALYWYRQSLGQGLEFLIYFQGNSAPDKSGLPSDRFSAERTGGSVSTLTIQRTQQEDSAVYLCASTTLTGSPLHFGNGTRLTVT.

The chain links TRBV30 to TRBJ1-1; 7 nucleotides align to TRBD1. Germline loops: CDR1 GTSNPN, CDR2 SVGIG (reference sequence). The CDR3 consists of 12 residues. Trimming took 7 bases from V and 8 from J; bases not matched to a gene: 10. CDR3 sequence reads: CASYRDSQEAFF. The CDR3 coding sequence is TGTGCCTCCTACCGGGACAGCCAGGAAGCTTTCTTT.

The V and J genes are TRBV7-2 and TRBJ2-1; D call uncertain. Germline CDR1 reads SGHTA; CDR2 reads FQGNSA. The CDR3 is 18 residues long. V gave up 4 bases and J gave up 5 bases, with 24 bases separating them. The CDR3 DNA follows: TGTGCCAGCAGCTCCAACCCAATACCCCGAAACATCCACAATGAGCAGTTCTTC. Translation: CASSSNPIPRNIHNEQFF. The variable domain in full, with the rest retrieved from reference TRBV7-2 and TRBJ2-1, is GAGVSQSPSNKVTEKGKDVELRCDPISGHTALYWYRQSLGQGLEFLIYFQGNSAPDKSGLPSDRFSAERTGGSVSTLTIQRTQQEDSAVYLCASSSNPIPRNIHNEQFFGPGTRLTVL.

The chain employs TRBV15 and TRBJ2-5; possibly TRBD2 for D (7 bases). V lost 3 bases to trimming and J lost 4 bases, with 12 bases between them. Germline V gives CDR1 LNHNV, CDR2 YYDKDF (reference sequence). The CDR3 has 14 amino acids. CDR3 protein: CATSRGRGLETQYF. CDR3 nucleotides: TGTGCCACCAGCAGGGGGAGGGGGTTAGAGACCCAGTACTTC. Complete variable domain (other parts from reference TRBV15 and TRBJ2-5): DAMVIQNPRYQVTQFGKPVTLSCSQTLNHNVMYWYQQKSSQAPKLLFHYYDKDFNNEADTPDNFQSRRPNTSFCFLDIRSPGLGDTAMYLCATSRGRGLETQYFGPGTRLLVL.

J is TRBJ1-1 and V is TRBV6-2 or TRBV6-3; unclear D gene. Trimming left V 0 bases short and J 0 bases short, with 5 bases between. CDR1 MNHEY and CDR2 SVGEGT come from the germline V gene. This CDR3 spans 14 amino acids. CDR3 sequence reads: CASSYSEMNTEAFF. CDR3 DNA: TGTGCCAGCAGTTACTCGGAGATGAACACTGAAGCTTTCTTT.

The gene calls are TRBV5-1 and TRBJ2-1; maybe TRBD1 (5 bases). CDR3 length: 14 residues. Trimming took off 2 bases at V and 4 bases at J, with 10 bases between the two ends. Per germline, CDR1 SGHRS and CDR2 YFSETQ. CDR3 loop: CASSLQAAYNEQFF. CDR3 nucleotide sequence: TGCGCCAGCAGCTTACAGGCCGCATACAATGAGCAGTTCTTC.

The rearrangement joins TRBV2 to TRBJ1-5; D call uncertain. CDR1 is SNHLY, CDR2 FYNNEI, per germline. With 7 bases removed from V and 2 bases from J, the gap between germline ends came to 12 bases. The CDR3 length is 14 residues. The CDR3 nucleotides are TGTGCCAGCACTTCCTGGGCACGCAATCAGCCCCAGCATTTT. Its protein product is CASTSWARNQPQHF. The full variable domain, in which reference TRBV2 and TRBJ1-5 provide the parts outside the CDR3, is EPEVTQTPSHQVTQMGQEVILRCVPISNHLYFYWYRQILGQKVEFLVSFYNNEISEKSEIFDDQFSVERPDGSNFTLKIRSTKLEDSAMYFCASTSWARNQPQHFGDGTRLSIL.

This clone was picked up a small number of times. V is TRBV5-1 and J is TRBJ1-1; D call uncertain. Trimming pared 0 bases from V and 2 bases from J, leaving 14 bases between. The CDR3 spans 16 residues. Per germline, CDR1 SGHRS and CDR2 YFSETQ. The CDR3: CASSLDSLPANTEAFF. The CDR3 DNA is TGCGCCAGCAGCTTGGACAGTCTTCCCGCAAACACTGAAGCTTTCTTT.

The chain links TRBV12-3 or TRBV12-4 to TRBJ1-5, with D hard to call. The CDR3 length is 12 residues. The V and J ends lost 6 bases and 6 bases respectively, with 9 bases between them. In DNA, the CDR3 is TGTGCCAGCAGCAACCCCGGTCAGCCCCAGCATTTT. Amino acid sequence: CASSNPGQPQHF.

The chain joins TRBV3-1 (or the pseudogene TRBV3-2) to TRBJ2-7; TRBD1 matches at 7 bases. Per the germline V gene, CDR1 is LGHDT and CDR2 is YNNKEL (reference sequence). V shed 1 base and J 0 bases; nucleotides not matched to a gene: 3. CDR3 size: 15 residues. CDR3 sequence reads: CASSQARDSSYEQYF. The CDR3 region has the DNA TGTGCCAGCAGCCAAGCCCGGGACAGCTCCTACGAGCAGTACTTC.

This clone was seen a handful of times. The CDR3 region has the DNA TGCGCCAGCAGCTACGCGGCTAACACTGAAGCTTTCTTT. It encodes CASSYAANTEAFF. The chain is built from TRBV5-1 and TRBJ1-1, with D unclear. V was pared by 3 bases and J by 2 bases, with 8 bases between. This CDR3 spans 13 amino acids. Germline V gives CDR1 SGHRS, CDR2 YFSETQ.

This clone was observed once. The rearrangement joins TRBV3-1 (or the pseudogene TRBV3-2) to TRBJ1-3; 7 bases are a match to TRBD1. The CDR3 has 15 amino acids. After removal of 3 bases from V and 3 bases from J, the junction contained 5 bases not matched to a gene. From germline, CDR1 is LGHDT and CDR2 YNNKEL (reference sequence). The CDR3 region has the DNA TGTGCCAGCAGCCAGTCTGACAGGGATGGAAACACCATATATTTT. This sequence encodes CASSQSDRDGNTIYF.

The V call is TRBV7-2, the J call TRBJ2-5, with D tentatively TRBD2 (5 bases). Germline loops: CDR1 SGHTA, CDR2 FQGNSA. The CDR3 has 12 amino acids. The ends were cut back, 6 bases at V and 4 bases at J, with 9 bases in the middle. The CDR3 reads CASRRGGETQYF. As DNA, the CDR3 is TGTGCCAGCAGGCGTGGAGGAGAGACCCAGTACTTC.

This clone occurred a few times. V and J are TRBV20-1 and TRBJ2-7; D remains ambiguous. Germline loops: CDR1 DFQATT, CDR2 SNEGSKA (reference sequence). The CDR3 is 10 amino acids. With 6 bases removed from V and 4 bases from J, the gap between germline ends came to 7 bases. The DNA for the CDR3 is TGCAGTGCGCGACTTTACGAGCAGTACTTC. Protein sequence: CSARLYEQYF.

The chain has TRBV10-3 and TRBJ2-5; D perhaps matches TRBD2 (5 bases). V dropped 4 bases and J dropped 2 bases, with 8 bases sitting between them. The CDR3 consists of 13 residues. Germline V gene sequence: CDR1 ENHRY, CDR2 SYGVKD. The CDR3 coding sequence is TGTGCCATCAGTGGTTCGGGGCAAGAGACCCAGTACTTC. Amino acids: CAISGSGQETQYF.

The V and J genes are TRBV5-1 and TRBJ1-1; D unresolved. Trimming left V 1 base short and J 1 base short, with 8 bases between. From germline, CDR1 is SGHRS and CDR2 YFSETQ. The CDR3 spans 14 residues. The DNA of the CDR3 is TGCGCCAGCAGCTTGCTGGCAGAGAACACTGAAGCTTTCTTT. This gives the protein CASSLLAENTEAFF. Looking up the rest from reference TRBV5-1 and TRBJ1-1 gives the full variable domain: KAGVTQTPRYLIKTRGQQVTLSCSPISGHRSVSWYQQTPGQGLQFLFEYFSETQRNKGNFPGRFSGRQFSNSRSEMNVSTLELGDSALYLCASSLLAENTEAFFGQGTRLTVV.

This chain joins TRBV7-2 and TRBJ2-3; D unclear. Germline V CDR1 and CDR2: SGHTA, FQGNSA. This CDR3 region has 12 residues. V was clipped by 4 bases and J by 2 bases, with 4 bases between them. CDR3 bases: TGTGCCAGCAGCTCCAACACAGATACGCAGTATTTT. Translation: CASSSNTDTQYF.

J is TRBJ1-4 and V is TRBV2; the match to TRBD1 covers 10 bases. The CDR3 is 18 residues long. Trimming at V came to 6 bases and at J to 0 bases, leaving 10 bases not matched to a gene. CDR1 and CDR2 from the germline V gene are SNHLY and FYNNEI. CDR3 region: CASRKRQGASATNEKLFF. CDR3 sequence (DNA): TGTGCCAGCAGGAAAAGACAGGGGGCCTCTGCAACTAATGAAAAACTGTTTTTT.

This clone appeared once. The chain couples TRBV5-4 to TRBJ2-5, with D hard to call. CDR3 size: 14 residues. Between the trimmed V and J ends, which lost 2 bases and 1 base, there was a span of 9 bases. Germline CDR1 SGHNT, CDR2 YYREEE (reference sequence). CDR3: CASSLEPGQETQYF. The CDR3 nucleotides are TGTGCCAGCAGCTTAGAACCGGGCCAAGAGACCCAGTACTTC.

This clone was counted a single time. The chain recombines TRBV15 with TRBJ1-1; the D gene is possibly TRBD1 (5 bases). This CDR3 has 16 residues. V dropped 1 base and J dropped 2 bases, with 14 bases sitting between them. Looked up from germline, CDR1 is LNHNV and CDR2 is YYDKDF (reference sequence). For the CDR3, the DNA is TGTGCCACCAGCAGAGCGCCCCAGGGCTATAACACTGAAGCTTTCTTT. It specifies CATSRAPQGYNTEAFF.

The chain links TRBV18 to TRBJ1-1; 7 nucleotides match TRBD1. The ends lost 5 bases at V and 2 bases at J; junction bases unmatched: 14. This CDR3 has 17 residues. Germline lookup yields CDR1 KGHSH and CDR2 LQKENI. CDR3 nucleotides: TGTGCCAGCTCATCTAAGTTCCCGGGACAGCCTAACACTGAAGCTTTCTTT. Translation gives CASSSKFPGQPNTEAFF.

The V and J genes are TRBV12-5 and TRBJ2-1; 8 bases fit TRBD2. The CDR3 spans 17 residues. Germline CDR1 is LGHNT and CDR2 is FRNRAP. J lost 7 bases, V lost 0 bases, and 11 bases had no gene match. The CDR3 region is CASGLVHAGGSRNEQFF. The CDR3 nucleotides read TGTGCTAGTGGTTTGGTACACGCGGGGGGCTCTAGGAATGAGCAGTTCTTC.

This chain links TRBV18 with TRBJ2-7; D is unclear. Germline values: CDR1 KGHSH, CDR2 LQKENI. V lost 2 bases and J 0 bases, leaving 11 bases between the germline ends. CDR3 size: 15 residues. The CDR3 is CASSPTRAGSYEQYF. As DNA, the CDR3 is TGTGCCAGCTCACCAACGCGCGCAGGCTCCTACGAGCAGTACTTC.

This clone was recorded a few times. The chain carries TRBV11-1 and TRBJ2-2, with D perhaps TRBD1 (5 bases). With 5 bases removed from V and 8 bases from J, the gap between germline ends came to 6 bases. The germline CDR1 and CDR2 sequences are SGHAT and FQDESV (reference sequence). The CDR3 is made up of 11 amino acids. The CDR3 DNA is TGTGCCAGCAGCCCAGGGGGGGAGCTGTTTTTT. It translates to CASSPGGELFF.